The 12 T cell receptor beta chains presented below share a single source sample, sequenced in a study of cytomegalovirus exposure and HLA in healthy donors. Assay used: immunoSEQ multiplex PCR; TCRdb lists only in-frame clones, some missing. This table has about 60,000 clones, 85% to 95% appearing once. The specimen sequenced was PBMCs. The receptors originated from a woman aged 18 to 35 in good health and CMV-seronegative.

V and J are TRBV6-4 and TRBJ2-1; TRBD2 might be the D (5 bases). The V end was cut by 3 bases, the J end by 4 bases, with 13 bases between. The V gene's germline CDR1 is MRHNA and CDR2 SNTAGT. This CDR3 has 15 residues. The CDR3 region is CASSDGSGEYNEQFF. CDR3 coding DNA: TGTGCCAGCAGTGATGGGAGCGGAGAATACAATGAGCAGTTCTTC.

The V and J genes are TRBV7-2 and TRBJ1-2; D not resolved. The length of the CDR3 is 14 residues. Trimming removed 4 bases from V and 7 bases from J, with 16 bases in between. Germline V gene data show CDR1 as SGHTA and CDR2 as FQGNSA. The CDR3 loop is CASSSRGRARGYTF. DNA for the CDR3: TGTGCCAGCAGCTCCAGAGGGAGGGCCCGTGGCTACACCTTC.

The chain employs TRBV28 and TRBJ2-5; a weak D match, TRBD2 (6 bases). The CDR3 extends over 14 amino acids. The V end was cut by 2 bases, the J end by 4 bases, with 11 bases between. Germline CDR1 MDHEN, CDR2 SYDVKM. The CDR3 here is CASSLMGEAETQYF. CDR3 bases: TGTGCCAGCAGTTTAATGGGGGAGGCAGAGACCCAGTACTTC.

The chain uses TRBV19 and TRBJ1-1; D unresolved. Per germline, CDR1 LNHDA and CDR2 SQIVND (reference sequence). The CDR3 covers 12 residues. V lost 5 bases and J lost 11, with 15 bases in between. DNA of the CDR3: TGTGCCAGTAGTCCCGTAAGGAGCAGCGCTTTCTTT. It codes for CASSPVRSSAFF.

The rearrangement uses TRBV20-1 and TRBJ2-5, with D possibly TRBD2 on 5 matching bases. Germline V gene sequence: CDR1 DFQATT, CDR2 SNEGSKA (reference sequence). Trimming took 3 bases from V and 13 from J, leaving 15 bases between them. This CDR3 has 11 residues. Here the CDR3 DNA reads TGCAGTGCTAGTGCCGGGATCTTAGGGTACTTC. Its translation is CSASAGILGYF.

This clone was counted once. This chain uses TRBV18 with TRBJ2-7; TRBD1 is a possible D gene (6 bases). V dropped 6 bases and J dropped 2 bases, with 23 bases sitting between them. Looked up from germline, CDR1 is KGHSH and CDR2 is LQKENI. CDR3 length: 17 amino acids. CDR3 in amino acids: CASSRGNTGHGAYEQYF. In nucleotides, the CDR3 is TGTGCCAGCTCCCGAGGTAATACGGGACACGGCGCCTACGAGCAGTACTTC.

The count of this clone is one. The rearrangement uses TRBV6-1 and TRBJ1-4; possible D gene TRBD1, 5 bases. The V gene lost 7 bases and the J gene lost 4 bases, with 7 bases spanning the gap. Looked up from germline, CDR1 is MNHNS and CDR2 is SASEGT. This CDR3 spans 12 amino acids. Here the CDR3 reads CASTRGNEKLFF. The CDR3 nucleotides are TGTGCCAGCACTAGGGGTAATGAAAAACTGTTTTTT.

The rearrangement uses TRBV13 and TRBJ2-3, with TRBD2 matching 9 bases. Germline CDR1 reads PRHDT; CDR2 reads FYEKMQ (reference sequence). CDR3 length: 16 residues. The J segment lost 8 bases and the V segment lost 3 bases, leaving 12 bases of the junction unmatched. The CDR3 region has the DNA TGTGCCAGCAGCTTTAGCGGGAGAGATCCCACACCTACGCAGTATTTT. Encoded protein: CASSFSGRDPTPTQYF.

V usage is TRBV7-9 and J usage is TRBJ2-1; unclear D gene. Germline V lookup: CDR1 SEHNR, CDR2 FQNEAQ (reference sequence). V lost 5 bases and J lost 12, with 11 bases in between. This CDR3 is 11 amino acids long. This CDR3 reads CASSPSWLQFF. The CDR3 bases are TGTGCCAGCAGCCCTTCCTGGCTGCAGTTCTTC.

CDR3: CASSIGTSGGPYEQYF. Here the CDR3 DNA reads TGTGCCAGCAGCATCGGGACTAGCGGGGGTCCCTACGAGCAGTACTTC. The V gene is TRBV7-6, the J gene TRBJ2-7; 14 nucleotides line up with TRBD2. Per germline, CDR1 SGHVS and CDR2 FNYEAQ. The CDR3 is made up of 16 amino acids. The junction had 5 bases not matched to a gene; V was cut back by 5 bases and J by 2 bases.

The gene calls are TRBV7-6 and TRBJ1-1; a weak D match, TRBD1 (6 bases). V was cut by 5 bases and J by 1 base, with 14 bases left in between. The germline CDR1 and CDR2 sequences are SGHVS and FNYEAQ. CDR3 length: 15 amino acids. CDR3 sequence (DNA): TGTGCCAGCAGCGCCGAGGGGGGGAGGAACACTGAAGCTTTCTTT. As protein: CASSAEGGRNTEAFF.

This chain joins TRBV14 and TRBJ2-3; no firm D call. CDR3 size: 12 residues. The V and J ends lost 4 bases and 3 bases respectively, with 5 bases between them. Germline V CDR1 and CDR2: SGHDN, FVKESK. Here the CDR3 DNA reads TGTGCCAGCAGCCTTCATACAGATACGCAGTATTTT. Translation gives CASSLHTDTQYF. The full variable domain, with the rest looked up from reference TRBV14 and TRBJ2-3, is EAGVTQFPSHSVIEKGQTVTLRCDPISGHDNLYWYRRVMGKEIKFLLHFVKESKQDESGMPNNRFLAERTGGTYSTLKVQPAELEDSGVYFCASSLHTDTQYFGPGTRLTVL.